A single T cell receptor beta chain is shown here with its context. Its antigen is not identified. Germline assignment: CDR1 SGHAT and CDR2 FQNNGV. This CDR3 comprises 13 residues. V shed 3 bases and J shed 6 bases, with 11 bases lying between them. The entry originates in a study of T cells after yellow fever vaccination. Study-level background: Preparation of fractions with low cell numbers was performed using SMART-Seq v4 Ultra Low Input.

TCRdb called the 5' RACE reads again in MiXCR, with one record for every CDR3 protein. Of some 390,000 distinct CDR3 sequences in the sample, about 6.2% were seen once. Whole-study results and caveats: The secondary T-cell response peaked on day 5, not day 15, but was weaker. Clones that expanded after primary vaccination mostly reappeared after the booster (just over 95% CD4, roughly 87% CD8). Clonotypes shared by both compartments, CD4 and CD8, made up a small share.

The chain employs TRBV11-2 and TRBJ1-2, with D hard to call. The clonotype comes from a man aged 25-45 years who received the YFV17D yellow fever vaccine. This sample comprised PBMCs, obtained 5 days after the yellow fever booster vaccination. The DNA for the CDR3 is TGTGCCAGCAGCTTGGTGGGATGGGATGGCTACACCTTC. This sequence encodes CASSLVGWDGYTF.